These T cell receptor beta chains were read from a single sample in a study of T cells in Graves' hyperthyroidism and ophthalmopathy. In TCRdb, the multiplex PCR reads were re-called with MiXCR into one record per CDR3 protein. The table shows 500,000 to 600,000 distinct CDR3 sequences, with about 45% occurring only once. Sequenced material: peripheral blood or thyroid tissue (not recorded which). These receptors all stem from an adult woman with Graves' disease, either hyperthyroidism or ophthalmopathy (not recorded which). CDR3s include the opening cysteine and the closing phenylalanine or tryptophan. The order of the fields is D gene, V gene, J gene, clone size, CDR3 length, CDR3 DNA, CDR3 protein. D genes are given only for firm matches. The size field is filled for only some rows; it gives once, few, many or a size class.

D gene: TRBD2
V gene: TRBV7-9
J gene: TRBJ2-7
clone size: NA
CDR3 length: 15
CDR3 DNA: TGTGCCAGCAGCCCCCCTAGCGGGAGTACAGACGAGCAGTACTTC
CDR3 protein: CASSPPSGSTDEQYF

D gene: NA
V gene: TRBV20-1
J gene: TRBJ2-7
clone size: NA
CDR3 length: 11
CDR3 DNA: TGCAGTGCACCTTCAAGTGACGAGCAGTACTTC
CDR3 protein: CSAPSSDEQYF

D gene: NA
V gene: TRBV20-1
J gene: TRBJ2-5
clone size: few
CDR3 length: 13
CDR3 DNA: TGCAGTGCTAGAAGGGGTACCACAGAGACCCAGTACTTC
CDR3 protein: CSARRGTTETQYF

D gene: TRBD2
V gene: TRBV20-1
J gene: TRBJ2-7
clone size: many
CDR3 length: 15
CDR3 DNA: TGCAGTGCTAGAACCTCCGGCGGGAGATCCTACGAGCAGTACTTC
CDR3 protein: CSARTSGGRSYEQYF

D gene: TRBD1
V gene: TRBV7-8
J gene: TRBJ1-2
clone size: NA
CDR3 length: 17
CDR3 DNA: TGTGTCAGCAGCTTGCGACAGGGTACTATCACGAACTATGGCTACACCTTC
CDR3 protein: CVSSLRQGTITNYGYTF

D gene: NA
V gene: TRBV20-1
J gene: TRBJ1-4
clone size: few
CDR3 length: 14
CDR3 DNA: TGCAGTGCTAGAGATCTGGGAACCTCTGGAAAACTGTTTTTT
CDR3 protein: CSARDLGTSGKLFF

D gene: NA
V gene: TRBV20-1
J gene: TRBJ1-1
clone size: NA
CDR3 length: 15
CDR3 DNA: TGCAGTGCCAAGATCGGGGTTCTGATGAACACTGAAGCTTTCTTT
CDR3 protein: CSAKIGVLMNTEAFF

D gene: NA
V gene: TRBV9
J gene: TRBJ2-6
clone size: NA
CDR3 length: 20
CDR3 DNA: TGTGCCAGCAGCTCAGGTGGCAGGGGTTGGGAAGGTTCTGGGGCCAACGTCCTGACTTTC
CDR3 protein: CASSSGGRGWEGSGANVLTF

D gene: NA
V gene: TRBV10-3
J gene: TRBJ1-1
clone size: many
CDR3 length: 12
CDR3 DNA: TGTGCCATCAGTCAATTGAACACTGAAGCTTTCTTT
CDR3 protein: CAISQLNTEAFF

D gene: NA
V gene: TRBV2
J gene: TRBJ2-5
clone size: NA
CDR3 length: 15
CDR3 DNA: TGTGCCAGCAACGAGGGTTTCACCGGGGAGCTGACCCAGTACTTC
CDR3 protein: CASNEGFTGELTQYF

D gene: NA
V gene: TRBV10-1
J gene: TRBJ2-5
clone size: many
CDR3 length: 11
CDR3 DNA: TGCGCCAGCTTGTCCGCTGAGGCCCAGTACTTC
CDR3 protein: CASLSAEAQYF

D gene: NA
V gene: TRBV29-1
J gene: TRBJ2-3
clone size: NA
CDR3 length: 12
CDR3 DNA: TGCAGCGTTGAGGCGGGAACAGATACGCGGTATTTT
CDR3 protein: CSVEAGTDTRYF

D gene: NA
V gene: TRBV20-1
J gene: TRBJ1-2
clone size: few
CDR3 length: 12
CDR3 DNA: TGCAGTGCTAGACCGGACAACTATGGCTACACCTTC
CDR3 protein: CSARPDNYGYTF

D gene: NA
V gene: TRBV11-1
J gene: TRBJ2-5
clone size: NA
CDR3 length: 13
CDR3 DNA: TGTGCCGGCAGCTTAGCTCGGCCCGGGACCCAGTACTTC
CDR3 protein: CAGSLARPGTQYF

D gene: TRBD2
V gene: TRBV20-1
J gene: TRBJ2-2
clone size: once
CDR3 length: 16
CDR3 DNA: TGCAGTGCTTCCTCTTCACTAGCGGGAGGGCCCGGGGAGCTGTTTTTT
CDR3 protein: CSASSSLAGGPGELFF

D gene: TRBD2
V gene: TRBV7-2
J gene: TRBJ2-5
clone size: NA
CDR3 length: 15
CDR3 DNA: TGTGCCAGCAGCATTGGTCCGGGAGGGCCTGAGACCCAGTACTTC
CDR3 protein: CASSIGPGGPETQYF

D gene: NA
V gene: TRBV10-3
J gene: TRBJ2-7
clone size: NA
CDR3 length: 12
CDR3 DNA: TGTGCCACCTCCGAGGGGGTTGGGGAGCAGTACTTC
CDR3 protein: CATSEGVGEQYF

D gene: NA
V gene: TRBV7-9
J gene: TRBJ1-2
clone size: many
CDR3 length: 14
CDR3 DNA: TGTGCCAGTATCTCGTCCCAGGGTCCCTATGGCTACACCTTC
CDR3 protein: CASISSQGPYGYTF

D gene: NA
V gene: TRBV19
J gene: TRBJ1-3
clone size: NA
CDR3 length: 12
CDR3 DNA: TGTGCCAGTTGCTATGGCTGGGACGGCATATATTTT
CDR3 protein: CASCYGWDGIYF

D gene: TRBD1
V gene: TRBV7-2
J gene: TRBJ1-3
clone size: once
CDR3 length: 12
CDR3 DNA: TGTGCCAGCGGGACAGCTGGAAACACCATATATTTT
CDR3 protein: CASGTAGNTIYF

D gene: NA
V gene: TRBV2
J gene: TRBJ2-2
clone size: NA
CDR3 length: 18
CDR3 DNA: TGTGCCAGCTCACCATACGAATCTAGGACCGGGCCCGGCGGGGAGCTGTTTTTT
CDR3 protein: CASSPYESRTGPGGELFF

D gene: NA
V gene: TRBV12-3/TRBV12-4
J gene: TRBJ2-7
clone size: many
CDR3 length: 13
CDR3 DNA: TGTGCCAGCAGTCTACAAATCTCCTACGAGCAGTACTTC
CDR3 protein: CASSLQISYEQYF

D gene: NA
V gene: TRBV15
J gene: TRBJ2-5
clone size: NA
CDR3 length: 13
CDR3 DNA: TGTGCCACCAGCAGTGAATATCAAGAGACCCAGTACTTC
CDR3 protein: CATSSEYQETQYF

D gene: TRBD1
V gene: TRBV30
J gene: TRBJ1-4
clone size: NA
CDR3 length: 13
CDR3 DNA: TGTGCCTCGCCGGGACAGGGCTTTGAAAAACTGTTTTTT
CDR3 protein: CASPGQGFEKLFF

D gene: NA
V gene: TRBV7-6
J gene: TRBJ2-7
clone size: NA
CDR3 length: 16
CDR3 DNA: TGTGCCAGCACTAGCAGCCCAAGCCGATCCCTCTACGAGCAGTACTTC
CDR3 protein: CASTSSPSRSLYEQYF

D gene: NA
V gene: TRBV5-6
J gene: TRBJ2-5
clone size: few
CDR3 length: 15
CDR3 DNA: TGTGCCAGCAGCTTTGCCAGGAGGAACACTGAGACCCAGTACTTC
CDR3 protein: CASSFARRNTETQYF

D gene: NA
V gene: TRBV4-1
J gene: TRBJ1-1
clone size: NA
CDR3 length: 15
CDR3 DNA: TGCGCCAGCAGCCAAGTTGGAGGCTGGAACACTGAAGCTTTCTTT
CDR3 protein: CASSQVGGWNTEAFF

D gene: NA
V gene: TRBV5-1
J gene: TRBJ1-1
clone size: few
CDR3 length: 13
CDR3 DNA: TGCGCCAGCAGCGAGGGACTGGACACTGAAGCTTTCTTT
CDR3 protein: CASSEGLDTEAFF

D gene: TRBD1
V gene: TRBV4-2
J gene: TRBJ1-5
clone size: NA
CDR3 length: 14
CDR3 DNA: TGTGCCAGCAGCCAGGAGACAGGGCGGGGGCCCCAGCATTTT
CDR3 protein: CASSQETGRGPQHF

D gene: NA
V gene: TRBV10-3
J gene: TRBJ1-3
clone size: NA
CDR3 length: 14
CDR3 DNA: TGTGCCATCACTTGGACGAGCTCTGGAAACACCATATATTTT
CDR3 protein: CAITWTSSGNTIYF

D gene: NA
V gene: TRBV7-3
J gene: TRBJ2-5
clone size: NA
CDR3 length: 16
CDR3 DNA: TGTGCCAGCAGCTTAGGAGGGATCGGACCCCAAGAGACCCAGTACTTC
CDR3 protein: CASSLGGIGPQETQYF

D gene: NA
V gene: TRBV7-2
J gene: TRBJ1-5
clone size: NA
CDR3 length: 15
CDR3 DNA: TGTGCCAGCAGCCGAGAAGGACTAGCGGGCAGCTACGAGCATTTT
CDR3 protein: CASSREGLAGSYEHF

D gene: NA
V gene: TRBV29-1
J gene: TRBJ2-7
clone size: NA
CDR3 length: 13
CDR3 DNA: TGCAGCGTTGAAACCGTTGGATACTACGAGCAGTACTTC
CDR3 protein: CSVETVGYYEQYF

D gene: TRBD2
V gene: TRBV20-1
J gene: TRBJ2-3
clone size: NA
CDR3 length: 17
CDR3 DNA: TGCAGTGCTAGGTTACCCGGACTAGCGGGAACCACAGATACGCAGTATTTT
CDR3 protein: CSARLPGLAGTTDTQYF

D gene: TRBD1
V gene: TRBV20-1
J gene: TRBJ1-2
clone size: many
CDR3 length: 15
CDR3 DNA: TGCAGTGCTAGGCGGGACAGGGGGGCCGAGGATGGCTACACCTTC
CDR3 protein: CSARRDRGAEDGYTF

D gene: TRBD2
V gene: TRBV29-1
J gene: TRBJ2-7
clone size: NA
CDR3 length: 13
CDR3 DNA: TGCAGCGCGGCGGGGGTACTATCGGGCGAGCAGTACTTC
CDR3 protein: CSAAGVLSGEQYF

D gene: TRBD1
V gene: TRBV28
J gene: TRBJ2-7
clone size: few
CDR3 length: 13
CDR3 DNA: TGTGCCAGCCGCCTGCGGGACAGGGTAGAGCAGTACTTC
CDR3 protein: CASRLRDRVEQYF

D gene: NA
V gene: TRBV2
J gene: TRBJ2-5
clone size: few
CDR3 length: 13
CDR3 DNA: TGTGCCAGCAGCGCGGGACCCCTGAAGACCCAGTACTTC
CDR3 protein: CASSAGPLKTQYF

D gene: NA
V gene: TRBV3-1
J gene: TRBJ2-7
clone size: few
CDR3 length: 13
CDR3 DNA: TGTGCCAGCAGCCACAGCGTGGGAGCCGAGCAGTACTTC
CDR3 protein: CASSHSVGAEQYF

D gene: NA
V gene: TRBV20-1
J gene: TRBJ1-1
clone size: NA
CDR3 length: 13
CDR3 DNA: TGCAGTGCTAGAGATGGAAGGTACACTGAAGCTTTCTTT
CDR3 protein: CSARDGRYTEAFF

D gene: TRBD1
V gene: TRBV11-2
J gene: TRBJ2-5
clone size: NA
CDR3 length: 14
CDR3 DNA: TGTGCCAGCAGAAGACAGGGGAGGAAAGAGACCCAGTACTTC
CDR3 protein: CASRRQGRKETQYF

D gene: TRBD2
V gene: TRBV7-2
J gene: TRBJ2-7
clone size: NA
CDR3 length: 17
CDR3 DNA: TGTGCCAGCAGCTATAGGGCTAGCGGGACCCCTAGACACGAGCAGTACTTC
CDR3 protein: CASSYRASGTPRHEQYF

D gene: TRBD1
V gene: TRBV12-3/TRBV12-4
J gene: TRBJ2-5
clone size: NA
CDR3 length: 16
CDR3 DNA: TGTGCCAGCAGTAACTCAGGGACAGGGGGTCGGGAGACCCAGTACTTC
CDR3 protein: CASSNSGTGGRETQYF

D gene: NA
V gene: TRBV7-9
J gene: TRBJ1-1
clone size: once
CDR3 length: 14
CDR3 DNA: TGCGCCAGCAGCCACGGGGCCCGGAACACTGAAGCTTTCTTT
CDR3 protein: CASSHGARNTEAFF

D gene: TRBD1
V gene: TRBV24-1
J gene: TRBJ2-6
clone size: NA
CDR3 length: 16
CDR3 DNA: TGTGCCACCAGTGAAAGGACAGGGGCGGGGGCCAACGTCCTGACTTTC
CDR3 protein: CATSERTGAGANVLTF

D gene: NA
V gene: TRBV9
J gene: TRBJ2-2
clone size: many
CDR3 length: 16
CDR3 DNA: TGTGCCAGCAGCGTACAGGGCAATACGAACACCGGGGAGCTGTTTTTT
CDR3 protein: CASSVQGNTNTGELFF

D gene: NA
V gene: TRBV2
J gene: TRBJ1-5
clone size: NA
CDR3 length: 13
CDR3 DNA: TGTGCCAGCATCCGACAGGCTAATCAGCCCCAGCATTTT
CDR3 protein: CASIRQANQPQHF

D gene: TRBD2
V gene: TRBV20-1
J gene: TRBJ2-5
clone size: NA
CDR3 length: 14
CDR3 DNA: TGCAGTGCTATAGTTAGCGGGTACCAAGAGACCCAGTACTTC
CDR3 protein: CSAIVSGYQETQYF

D gene: TRBD1
V gene: TRBV20-1
J gene: TRBJ1-1
clone size: NA
CDR3 length: 11
CDR3 DNA: TGCAGTGCTAGAGAGGACAGGGAGGCTTTCTTT
CDR3 protein: CSAREDREAFF

D gene: NA
V gene: TRBV10-3
J gene: TRBJ1-5
clone size: NA
CDR3 length: 15
CDR3 DNA: TGTGCCATCAGCCCGGGAGAGGGGGTAAATCAGCCCCAGCATTTT
CDR3 protein: CAISPGEGVNQPQHF

D gene: NA
V gene: TRBV29-1
J gene: TRBJ1-2
clone size: once
CDR3 length: 16
CDR3 DNA: TGCAGCGTCGCGACCACAGGGTTTTCGACTAACTATGGCTACACCTTC
CDR3 protein: CSVATTGFSTNYGYTF

D gene: NA
V gene: TRBV29-1
J gene: TRBJ1-2
clone size: many
CDR3 length: 15
CDR3 DNA: TGCAGCGTTAAGCCCTTCAGGGGATCTAACTATGGCTACACCTTC
CDR3 protein: CSVKPFRGSNYGYTF

D gene: NA
V gene: TRBV4-3
J gene: TRBJ2-7
clone size: NA
CDR3 length: 16
CDR3 DNA: TGCGCCAGCAGCCAAGGCGAGGGGCCCCACCCCTACGAGCAGTACTTC
CDR3 protein: CASSQGEGPHPYEQYF

D gene: TRBD2
V gene: TRBV11-2
J gene: TRBJ2-7
clone size: many
CDR3 length: 15
CDR3 DNA: TGTGCCAGCAGCTTAGACCCGGGACTACACTACGAGCAGTACTTC
CDR3 protein: CASSLDPGLHYEQYF

D gene: NA
V gene: TRBV5-1
J gene: TRBJ1-1
clone size: NA
CDR3 length: 15
CDR3 DNA: TGCGCCAGCAGCTTGGGCGGGACGGAGAACACTGAAGCTTTCTTT
CDR3 protein: CASSLGGTENTEAFF

D gene: NA
V gene: TRBV9
J gene: TRBJ1-1
clone size: NA
CDR3 length: 15
CDR3 DNA: TGTGCCAGCAGCGTAGGGACTCTGGGGGACACTGAAGCTTTCTTT
CDR3 protein: CASSVGTLGDTEAFF